Below are 26 T cell receptor beta chains sequenced from a single sample in a study of control samples from healthy donors and cancer patients. Profiling relied on immunoSEQ multiplex PCR, and the TCRdb table lists in-frame clones only, not all of them. The table lists approximately 70,000 clones, more than 75% of them singletons. The sequencing sample was made of blood. The source of these receptors is a woman aged 50 to 60 in good health.

The chain combines TRBV15 with TRBJ2-5; 10 bases are a match to TRBD2. CDR3 length: 17 amino acids. V was pared by 1 base and J by 0 bases, with 5 bases of the junction left unmatched. Germline CDR1 LNHNV, CDR2 YYDKDF (reference sequence). The CDR3 protein is CATSRGATSGYQETQYF. CDR3 sequence (DNA): TGTGCCACCAGCAGAGGAGCGACTAGCGGGTACCAAGAGACCCAGTACTTC.

The V gene is TRBV5-1, the J gene TRBJ2-3; 11 nucleotides line up with TRBD2. The CDR3 has 16 amino acids. Per the germline V gene, CDR1 is SGHRS and CDR2 is YFSETQ. Losses at the gene ends were 3 bases for V and 4 bases for J; bases not matched to a gene: 7. This chain's CDR3 is CASSSLTSGTSDTQYF. CDR3 bases: TGCGCCAGCAGCTCGCTGACTAGCGGGACGTCAGATACGCAGTATTTT.

This chain connects TRBV5-5 to TRBJ2-7; possible D gene TRBD1, 8 bases. Germline V gene data show CDR1 as SGHKS and CDR2 as YYEKEE (reference sequence). The CDR3 extends over 16 amino acids. The V end was cut by 2 bases, the J end by 5 bases, with 20 bases between. CDR3 nucleotide sequence: TGTGCCAGCAGCTTACCCCCTAACAGGGGGAGGGACGAGCAGTACTTC. Translation gives CASSLPPNRGRDEQYF.

The J gene is TRBJ2-3, the V gene TRBV6-5, with D unclear. CDR1 is MNHEY, CDR2 SVGAGI, per germline. The V gene lost 0 bases and the J gene lost 4 bases, with 11 bases spanning the gap. The CDR3 totals 15 residues. CDR3 residues: CASSYSDETSDTQYF. In nucleotides, the CDR3 is TGTGCCAGCAGTTACTCGGATGAGACCTCAGATACGCAGTATTTT.

The gene calls are TRBV29-1 and TRBJ1-6; a possible D gene is TRBD1 (5 bases). The length of the CDR3 is 13 residues. Trimming removed 5 bases at V and 10 bases at J, with 15 bases between. CDR1 SQVTM and CDR2 ANQGSEA come from the germline V gene. The CDR3, as DNA: TGCAGCGTTAGTTTGCAGGGTGGGTCACCCCTCCACTTT. Protein: CSVSLQGGSPLHF.

The V and J genes are TRBV12-3 or TRBV12-4 and TRBJ1-2, with TRBD1 identical over 7 bases. This CDR3 spans 12 amino acids. Germline trimming cut 11 bases from V and 4 bases from J; bases unmatched to any gene: 7. CDR3 residues: CAATGDGYGYTF. Written as DNA, the CDR3 is TGTGCCGCAACAGGGGACGGCTATGGCTACACCTTC.

The chain carries TRBV5-5 and TRBJ2-5, with D unresolved. V lost 4 bases and J lost 1, with 11 bases in between. The CDR3 totals 14 residues. Germline V gives CDR1 SGHKS, CDR2 YYEKEE (reference sequence). The CDR3: CASSPSAAQETQYF. As DNA, the CDR3 is TGTGCCAGCAGCCCTTCCGCAGCCCAAGAGACCCAGTACTTC. Full variable domain (remainder filled in from reference TRBV5-5 and TRBJ2-5): DAGVTQSPTHLIKTRGQQVTLRCSPISGHKSVSWYQQVLGQGPQFIFQYYEKEERGRGNFPDRFSARQFPNYSSELNVNALLLGDSALYLCASSPSAAQETQYFGPGTRLLVL.

The chain employs TRBV5-8 and TRBJ2-1, with 10 bases lining up with TRBD2. CDR1 SGHTS and CDR2 YDEGEE come from the germline V gene. This CDR3 contains 15 residues. J was trimmed by 4 bases and V by 1 base; bases with no gene match: 2. CDR3 sequence reads: CASSLSGREYNEQFF. The DNA of the CDR3 is TGTGCCAGCAGCTTGAGCGGGAGGGAATACAATGAGCAGTTCTTC.

The chain recombines TRBV6-5 with TRBJ2-7; TRBD2 might be the D (6 bases). This CDR3 has 14 amino acids. V was cut by 6 bases and J by 3 bases, with 15 bases left in between. Per germline, CDR1 MNHEY and CDR2 SVGAGI. CDR3 sequence (DNA): TGTGCCAGCAGCCCGCGGGACGGGGGCTACGAGCAGTACTTC. It encodes CASSPRDGGYEQYF.

The V and J genes are TRBV3-1 (or the pseudogene TRBV3-2) and TRBJ2-2; 10 bases agree with TRBD1. Germline-derived CDR1 and CDR2 are LGHDT and YNNKEL (reference sequence). J lost 5 bases, V lost 3 bases, and 6 bases had no gene match. The CDR3 is made up of 16 amino acids. CDR3 in amino acids: CASSHAGQGMTGELFF. DNA for the CDR3: TGTGCCAGCAGCCATGCGGGACAGGGGATGACCGGGGAGCTGTTTTTT.

The chain is built from TRBV14 and TRBJ2-7; TRBD2 aligns across 12 bases. The CDR3 length is 14 residues. CDR1 SGHDN and CDR2 FVKESK come from the germline V gene. The junction had 3 bases not matched to a gene; V was cut back by 5 bases and J by 4 bases. Here the CDR3 reads CASSKGLAGYEQYF. As DNA, the CDR3 is TGTGCCAGCAGCAAAGGACTAGCGGGGTACGAGCAGTACTTC. The full variable domain, rest sourced from reference TRBV14 and TRBJ2-7, is EAGVTQFPSHSVIEKGQTVTLRCDPISGHDNLYWYRRVMGKEIKFLLHFVKESKQDESGMPNNRFLAERTGGTYSTLKVQPAELEDSGVYFCASSKGLAGYEQYFGPGTRLTVT.

The chain employs TRBV5-1 and TRBJ1-2, with a weak D call TRBD1 (6 bases). Germline lookup yields CDR1 SGHRS and CDR2 YFSETQ. Trimming left V 0 bases short and J 6 bases short, with 12 bases between. The CDR3 loop spans 14 amino acids. The CDR3 sequence is CASSLEGGRDGYTF. CDR3 nucleotide sequence: TGCGCCAGCAGCTTGGAAGGGGGAAGGGATGGCTACACCTTC.

This chain joins TRBV7-9 and TRBJ2-3; D remains unclear. CDR1 is SEHNR, CDR2 FQNEAQ, per germline (reference sequence). V was clipped by 2 bases and J by 2 bases, with 11 bases between them. The CDR3 loop spans 15 amino acids. The chain's CDR3 is CASSLRVQTTDTQYF. The CDR3, as DNA: TGTGCCAGCAGCTTAAGGGTTCAGACCACAGATACGCAGTATTTT.

The V and J genes are TRBV5-5 and TRBJ1-5, with unresolved D. Trimming left V 2 bases short and J 0 bases short, with 9 bases between. This CDR3 is 15 amino acids long. Germline lookup yields CDR1 SGHKS and CDR2 YYEKEE (reference sequence). CDR3 residues: CASSFYSGSNQPQHF. CDR3 sequence (DNA): TGTGCCAGCAGCTTTTATAGCGGTAGCAATCAGCCCCAGCATTTT.

V gene TRBV9 combines with J gene TRBJ2-3; a possible D gene is TRBD2 (6 bases). V shed 2 bases and J shed 6 bases, with 7 bases lying between them. Germline-derived CDR1 and CDR2 are SGDLS and YYNGEE. The CDR3 loop spans 12 amino acids. Written as DNA, the CDR3 is TGTGCCAGCAGCGTTGCGGGGGATACGCAGTATTTT. Its translation: CASSVAGDTQYF.

CDR3 bases: TGCGCCAGCAGTCGGTACGGGAGGGCCTTAAGGAATGAGCAGTTCTTC. As protein: CASSRYGRALRNEQFF. The chain employs TRBV23-1 and TRBJ2-1; 8 nucleotides line up with TRBD2. TRBV23-1 belongs to the ORF category, with a function that is uncertain. J gave up 7 bases and V 4 bases, and 12 bases lay outside the gene matches. This CDR3 has 16 residues.

This chain uses TRBV18 with TRBJ2-5; TRBD1 is a possible D gene (5 bases). Germline CDR1 KGHSH, CDR2 LQKENI. Trimming removed 3 bases from V and 5 bases from J, with 7 bases in between. CDR3 length equals 12 residues. The CDR3 DNA is TGTGCCAGCTCACCCCAGGGTGAGACCCAGTACTTC. It specifies CASSPQGETQYF. Full variable domain (missing parts from reference TRBV18 and TRBJ2-5): NAGVMQNPRHLVRRRGQEARLRCSPMKGHSHVYWYRQLPEEGLKFMVYLQKENIIDESGMPKERFSAEFPKEGPSILRIQQVVRGDSAAYFCASSPQGETQYFGPGTRLLVL.

A remark on this clone: The junction departs from germline at one end; a sequencing error may be responsible. The chain couples TRBV7-7 to TRBJ2-7, with 9 bases aligning to TRBD2. Germline V gene lookup returns CDR1 SSHAT and CDR2 FNYEAQ (reference sequence). There are 18 residues in the CDR3. The CDR3: CASSLAGDGGEYLYEQYF. CDR3 coding DNA: TGTGCTAGCAGCTTAGCGGGGGACGGGGGGGAATATCTCTACGAGCAGTACTTC. The variable domain in full, with the rest retrieved from reference TRBV7-7 and TRBJ2-7, is GAGVSQSPRYKVTKRGQDVTLRCDPISSHATLYWYQQALGQGPEFLTYFNYEAQPDKSGLPSDRFSAERPEGSISTLTIQRTEQRDSAMYRCASSLAGDGGEYLYEQYFGPGTRLTVT.

The chain employs TRBV5-1 and TRBJ1-5; tentatively, D is TRBD1 (6 bases). This CDR3 spans 18 amino acids. The V end was cut by 4 bases, the J end by 0 bases, with 20 bases between. Germline assignment: CDR1 SGHRS and CDR2 YFSETQ. CDR3 in amino acids: CASSPVDTGLYSNQPQHF. The DNA for the CDR3 is TGCGCCAGCAGCCCGGTAGATACAGGGTTGTATAGCAATCAGCCCCAGCATTTT.

The CDR3 DNA reads TGTGCCACCAGCAGGGATAGTCAGCCCCAGCATTTT. Residues: CATSRDSQPQHF. The rearrangement joins TRBV15 to TRBJ1-5; D gene ambiguous. V dropped 3 bases and J dropped 6 bases, with 6 bases sitting between them. There are 12 residues in the CDR3. CDR1 LNHNV and CDR2 YYDKDF come from the germline V gene (reference sequence).

This sequence joins TRBV19 and TRBJ2-4, with D possibly TRBD1 on 7 matching bases. Germline CDR1 reads LNHDA; CDR2 reads SQIVND (reference sequence). The V gene lost 3 bases and the J gene lost 2 bases, with 14 bases spanning the gap. The CDR3 runs to 16 residues. The CDR3 region is CASSIGSGGSKNIQYF. The CDR3 region has the DNA TGTGCCAGTAGTATCGGTTCAGGGGGGTCCAAAAACATTCAGTACTTC.

In nucleotides, the CDR3 is TGTGCCAGCAGCGGTGTGGCGGGAGGGCGCAATGAGCAGTTCTTC. Residues: CASSGVAGGRNEQFF. V gene TRBV9 combines with J gene TRBJ2-1, with 9 positions matching TRBD2. CDR3 length equals 15 residues. Germline loops: CDR1 SGDLS, CDR2 YYNGEE. The V and J ends lost 3 bases and 6 bases, in that order; junction bases with no gene match: 7.

This chain uses TRBV6-5 with TRBJ2-7; D is ambiguous. V was shortened by 4 bases and J by 6 bases, with 13 bases between the two germline ends. From germline, CDR1 is MNHEY and CDR2 SVGAGI. The CDR3 consists of 13 residues. The CDR3 sequence: CASSLVAVSEQYF. Here the CDR3 DNA reads TGTGCCAGCAGTTTGGTAGCTGTGTCCGAGCAGTACTTC.

The chain combines TRBV2 with TRBJ2-7, with 11 bases identical to TRBD2. CDR3 length: 14 residues. V shed 7 bases and J 2 bases; nucleotides not matched to a gene: 4. Looked up from germline, CDR1 is SNHLY and CDR2 is FYNNEI. CDR3 region: CASTLAGVAYEQYF. CDR3 DNA: TGTGCCAGCACACTAGCGGGAGTCGCCTACGAGCAGTACTTC.

The V call is TRBV7-9, the J call TRBJ2-7; the match to TRBD1 covers 8 bases. Germline V gene sequence: CDR1 SEHNR, CDR2 FQNEAQ (reference sequence). The CDR3 contains 15 residues. V shed 1 base and J 1 base; nucleotides not matched to a gene: 3. CDR3: CASSLGGDRSYEQYF. Here the CDR3 DNA reads TGTGCCAGCAGCTTAGGAGGGGACAGGTCCTACGAGCAGTACTTC. The variable domain in full, completed from reference TRBV7-9 and TRBJ2-7, reads DTGVSQNPRHKITKRGQNVTFRCDPISEHNRLYWYRQTLGQGPEFLTYFQNEAQLEKSRLLSDRFSAERPKGSFSTLEIQRTEQGDSAMYLCASSLGGDRSYEQYFGPGTRLTVT.

This rearrangement joins TRBV28 to TRBJ1-1; weak D call: TRBD1 (5 bases). The ends were cut back, 6 bases at V and 8 bases at J, with 22 bases in the middle. Germline lookup yields CDR1 MDHEN and CDR2 SYDVKM. The CDR3 is 15 residues long. CDR3 in DNA: TGTGCCAGCAGCGGGGCAGGCCGACCCCGAGGGGAAGCTTTCTTT. This encodes CASSGAGRPRGEAFF.